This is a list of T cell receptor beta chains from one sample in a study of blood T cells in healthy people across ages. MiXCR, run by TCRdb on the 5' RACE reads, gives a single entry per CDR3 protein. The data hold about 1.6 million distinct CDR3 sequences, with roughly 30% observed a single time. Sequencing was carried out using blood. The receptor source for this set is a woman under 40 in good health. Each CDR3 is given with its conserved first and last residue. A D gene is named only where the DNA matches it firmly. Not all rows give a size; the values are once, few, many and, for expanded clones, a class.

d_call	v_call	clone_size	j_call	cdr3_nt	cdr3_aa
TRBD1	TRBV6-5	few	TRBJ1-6	TGTGCCAGCAGTACCGGACAGGGGGCTTCACCCCTCCACTTT	CASSTGQGASPLHF
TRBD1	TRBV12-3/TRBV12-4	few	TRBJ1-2	TGTGCCAGCAGTTCGACCGGGACAGGGGGCGATTTGAAAAACTATGGCTACACCTTC	CASSSTGTGGDLKNYGYTF
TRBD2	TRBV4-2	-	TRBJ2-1	TGTGCCAGCAGCCAAGGACTAGCGGGAGGGGCTGAGCAGTTCTTC	CASSQGLAGGAEQFF
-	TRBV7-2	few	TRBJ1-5	TGTGCCAGCAGCTTAGGGGACGGTTATAGCAATCAGCCCCAGCATTTT	CASSLGDGYSNQPQHF
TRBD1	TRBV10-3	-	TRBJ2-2	TGTGCCATCAGTGAAGGACAGGGACACACCGGGGAGCTGTTTTTT	CAISEGQGHTGELFF
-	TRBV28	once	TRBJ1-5	TGTGCCAGCAGTTTAGGGACCGGGCCCCAGAGCAATCAGCCCCAGCATTTT	CASSLGTGPQSNQPQHF
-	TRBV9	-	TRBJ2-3	TGTGCCAGCAGCGTAACGAACTTAAACACAGATACGCAGTATTTT	CASSVTNLNTDTQYF
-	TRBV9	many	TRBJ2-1	TGTGCCAGCAGCGGAGCTAGCCACAATGAGCAGTTCTTC	CASSGASHNEQFF
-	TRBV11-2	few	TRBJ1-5	TGTGCCAGCAGCTCGGGACCGGATAGGCGTCAGCCCCAGCATTTT	CASSSGPDRRQPQHF
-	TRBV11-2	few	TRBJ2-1	TGTGCCAGCAGCAGAACAGGGTGGAACAATGAGCAGTTCTTC	CASSRTGWNNEQFF
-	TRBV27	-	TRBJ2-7	TGTGCCAGCAGCAAAGGAGGGGGGACTCCCTACAATGAGCAGTACTTC	CASSKGGGTPYNEQYF
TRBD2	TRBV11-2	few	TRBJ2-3	TGTGCCAGCAGCGCGGCAGCGGGGAGGGGCACAGATACGCAGTATTTT	CASSAAAGRGTDTQYF
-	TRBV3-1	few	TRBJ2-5	TGTGCCAGCAGCCAAGATATCAGGACAAAGGAGACCCAGTACTTC	CASSQDIRTKETQYF
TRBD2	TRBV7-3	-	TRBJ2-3	TGTGCCAGCAGCTTATTAAGCGGGAGAAGCACAGATACGCAGTATTTT	CASSLLSGRSTDTQYF
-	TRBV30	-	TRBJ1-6	TGTGCCCGGAGTGTCGGCAGCCGCTCCTATAATTCACCCCTCCACTTT	CARSVGSRSYNSPLHF
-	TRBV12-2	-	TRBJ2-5	TGTGCAAGTCGCACCCGGGACACTATTCAAGAGACCCAGTACTTC	CASRTRDTIQETQYF
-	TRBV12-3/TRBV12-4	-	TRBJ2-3	TGTGCCAGCAGTTTTGGGGGGATAAGGGCAGATATGCAGTATTTT	CASSFGGIRADMQYF
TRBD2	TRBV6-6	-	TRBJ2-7	TGTGCCAGCAGCGACCCGACTAGCGATTTCAACTACGAGCAGTACTTC	CASSDPTSDFNYEQYF
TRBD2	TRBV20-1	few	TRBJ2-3	TGCAGTGCCCAAAGACTAGCGGTCACAGATACGCAGTATTTT	CSAQRLAVTDTQYF
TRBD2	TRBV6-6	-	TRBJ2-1	TGTGCCAGCAGCCAAGTGGAGCGGGGGGGCAATGAGCAGTTCTTC	CASSQVERGGNEQFF
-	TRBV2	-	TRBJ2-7	TGTGCCAGCAGTGGTGGAGTCTCAACCCTCGAGCAGTACTTC	CASSGGVSTLEQYF
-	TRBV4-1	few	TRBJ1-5	TGCGCCAGCAGCCCCGAGGGGGTCGTTAATCAGCCCCAGCATTTT	CASSPEGVVNQPQHF
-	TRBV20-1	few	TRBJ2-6	TGCAGTGCTAGAACCTCTAGGGCCTCTGGGGCCAACGTCCTGACTTTC	CSARTSRASGANVLTF
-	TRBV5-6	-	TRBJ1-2	TGTGCCAGCAGCTTGGGTAGAACAGTTCACGGCTACACCTTC	CASSLGRTVHGYTF
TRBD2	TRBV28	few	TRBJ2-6	TGTGCCAGCAGAACGGGACTAGCGGTTTCGGGGGGGGCCAACGTCCTGACTTTC	CASRTGLAVSGGANVLTF
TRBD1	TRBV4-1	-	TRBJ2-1	TGCGCCAGCAGCCCTCCCGGGACAGGGATTTCTTACAATGAGCAGTTCTTC	CASSPPGTGISYNEQFF
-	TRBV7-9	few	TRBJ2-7	TGTGCCAGCAGCTTACAGGGATCCAAGGTCTACGAGCAGTACTTC	CASSLQGSKVYEQYF
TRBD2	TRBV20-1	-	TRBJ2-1	TGCAGTGCTAGAGTGGCTAGCGGGAGGGCCCAGTACAATGAGCAGTTCTTC	CSARVASGRAQYNEQFF
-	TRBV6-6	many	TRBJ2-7	TGTGCCAGCAGTTATGGAGGGGCCCAGACCGACGAGCAGTACTTC	CASSYGGAQTDEQYF
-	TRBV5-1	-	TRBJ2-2	TGCGCCAGCAGCTTCGGGACCCTGCTCTCCGGGGAGCTGTTTTTT	CASSFGTLLSGELFF
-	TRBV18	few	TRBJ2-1	TGTGCCAGCTCACCACCTCCGGGGAATGAGCAGTTCTTC	CASSPPPGNEQFF
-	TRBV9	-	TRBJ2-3	TGTGCCAGCAGCGTAGCCCCGGACAGAAGCACAGACACGCAGTATTTT	CASSVAPDRSTDTQYF
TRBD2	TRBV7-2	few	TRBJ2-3	TGTGCCAGCAGCTTAGCACCCAGCGGGGGGGCTCGAGATACGCAGTATTTT	CASSLAPSGGARDTQYF
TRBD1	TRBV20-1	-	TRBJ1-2	TGCAGTGCTAGGGTAATAGACAGGGTTTATGGCTACACCTTC	CSARVIDRVYGYTF
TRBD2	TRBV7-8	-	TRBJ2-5	TGTGCCAGCAGCCGACGGGGACTAGCGGGGGAAGAGACCCAGTACTTC	CASSRRGLAGEETQYF
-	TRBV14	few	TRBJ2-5	TGTGCCAGCAGCCAAGGATCAGGAATAAGCGCATTAGTCCAAGAGACCCAGTACTTC	CASSQGSGISALVQETQYF
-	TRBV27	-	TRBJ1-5	TGTGCCAGCAGTTGGGCAGGTCTTAGCAATCAGCCCCAGCATTTT	CASSWAGLSNQPQHF
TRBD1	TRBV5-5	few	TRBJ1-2	TGTGCCAGCAGCGCAACAGGGGGCTCTGGCTACACCTTC	CASSATGGSGYTF
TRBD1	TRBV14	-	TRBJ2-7	TGTGCCAGCAGGGTCGGGACAGGGAGACACGAGCAGTACTTC	CASRVGTGRHEQYF
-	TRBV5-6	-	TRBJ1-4	TGTGCCAGCAGCCCCGGTTATGCAACTAATGAAAAACTGTTTTTT	CASSPGYATNEKLFF